These 10 T cell receptor beta chains share one sample of origin, sequenced in a study of blood T cell repertoires in COVID-19. Only in-frame clones appear in the TCRdb table, and some are missing; sequencing was by immunoSEQ multiplex PCR. The sample lists some 200,000 clones; over 80% were seen once. Sample: PBMCs or T cells enriched from blood (not recorded which). The receptors derive from a man in his late teens or twenties with acute COVID-19.

V usage is TRBV6-2 or TRBV6-3 and J usage is TRBJ2-7, with 9 bases matching TRBD2. Germline-derived CDR1 and CDR2 are MNHEY and SVGEGT. V gave up 5 bases and J gave up 5 bases; unmatched junction bases: 7. The CDR3 covers 14 residues. CDR3 region: CASSPGTSYHEQYF. CDR3 bases: TGTGCCAGCAGTCCCGGGACTAGCTACCACGAGCAGTACTTC.

This chain uses TRBV6-5 with TRBJ1-1; possibly TRBD1 for D (5 bases). This CDR3 has 15 amino acids. Germline V gene sequence: CDR1 MNHEY, CDR2 SVGAGI. Trimming left V 6 bases short and J 0 bases short, with 14 bases between. The CDR3, as DNA: TGTGCCAGCAGGCCTAGACAGAACCTGAACACTGAAGCTTTCTTT. It yields the protein CASRPRQNLNTEAFF.

The chain uses TRBV3-1 (or the pseudogene TRBV3-2) and TRBJ2-7; 9 bases fit TRBD1. The CDR3 is 14 amino acids. V lost 6 bases and J lost 2; bases outside the gene matches: 5. The V gene's germline CDR1 is LGHDT and CDR2 YNNKEL (reference sequence). The CDR3 protein is CASSPQGATYEQYF. CDR3 nucleotide sequence: TGTGCCAGCAGTCCACAGGGGGCCACCTACGAGCAGTACTTC.

The CDR3 spells CASSVYRVQPQHF. CDR3 in DNA: TGTGCCAGCAGTGTCTACAGGGTTCAGCCCCAGCATTTT. The chain uses TRBV28 and TRBJ1-5; D possibly corresponds to TRBD1 (6 bases). V was cut by 5 bases and J by 6 bases, with 11 bases left in between. Germline CDR1 reads MDHEN; CDR2 reads SYDVKM. The CDR3 contains 13 residues.

About this clone itself: The junction departs from the called germline gene at one end, perhaps through a read error. The V and J genes are TRBV7-2 and TRBJ2-3; 7 nucleotides match TRBD1. Germline-derived CDR1 and CDR2 are SGHTA and FQGNSA. This CDR3 is 17 amino acids long. In nucleotides, the CDR3 is TGTGCCAGCAGCTTAGAAGCGGTTAAGCCATGGGGACAGAAATTCGGTTTT. Translated: CASSLEAVKPWGQKFGF. Based on the CDR3 plus reference TRBV7-2 and TRBJ2-3, the full variable domain is GAGVSQSPSNKVTEKGKDVELRCDPISGHTALYWYRQSLGQGLEFLIYFQGNSAPDKSGLPSDRFSAERTGGSVSTLTIQRTQQEDSAVYLCASSLEAVKPWGQKFGFGPGTRLTVL.

This chain connects TRBV7-9 to TRBJ1-1, with 7 bases that match TRBD1. The V segment lost 5 bases and the J segment 10 bases; nucleotides outside the gene matches: 13. This CDR3 has 14 residues. Germline V gives CDR1 SEHNR, CDR2 FQNEAQ (reference sequence). The CDR3 DNA is TGTGCCAGCAGCCCCCCGGGACAGCAGATGGTAGCTTTCTTT. Encoded protein: CASSPPGQQMVAFF.

The V and J genes are TRBV4-2 and TRBJ2-3, with unresolved D. V shed 0 bases and J shed 0 bases, with 7 bases lying between them. CDR3 size: 15 residues. Germline CDR1 reads LGHNA; CDR2 reads YNFKEQ. As DNA, the CDR3 is TGTGCCAGCAGCCAAGATGCCACTAGCACAGATACGCAGTATTTT. Translated: CASSQDATSTDTQYF.

This sequence joins TRBV2 and TRBJ1-2; D gene uncertain. Trimming shortened V by 3 bases and J by 8 bases, and 10 bases separated the two germline ends. The CDR3 has 12 amino acids. CDR1 SNHLY and CDR2 FYNNEI come from the germline V gene. The CDR3 sequence: CASSDGVGGYTF. The CDR3 DNA reads as TGTGCCAGCAGTGACGGCGTCGGGGGCTACACCTTC. The variable domain in full, completed from reference TRBV2 and TRBJ1-2, reads EPEVTQTPSHQVTQMGQEVILRCVPISNHLYFYWYRQILGQKVEFLVSFYNNEISEKSEIFDDQFSVERPDGSNFTLKIRSTKLEDSAMYFCASSDGVGGYTFGSGTRLTVV.

The chain combines TRBV5-8 with TRBJ1-6, with D hard to call. Germline assignment: CDR1 SGHTS and CDR2 YDEGEE. With 0 bases removed from V and 0 bases from J, the gap between germline ends came to 7 bases. This CDR3 is built from 16 residues. CDR3 residues: CASSLAGDSYNSPLHF. The CDR3 region has the DNA TGTGCCAGCAGCTTGGCCGGGGACTCCTATAATTCACCCCTCCACTTT.

CDR3: CASSRRDRGSEQYF. The CDR3 region has the DNA TGTGCCAGCAGTCGCCGGGACAGGGGAAGCGAGCAGTACTTC. This chain connects TRBV27 to TRBJ2-7, with TRBD1 matching over 10 bases. The CDR3 extends over 14 amino acids. V dropped 5 bases and J dropped 6; count of bases not matched to a gene: 7. Germline V gene lookup returns CDR1 MNHEY and CDR2 SMNVEV (reference sequence).